Listed below are T cell receptor beta chains from one sample, sequenced in a study of shared clonotypes between healthy human individuals. This table comes from immunoSEQ multiplex PCR, and its TCRdb copy is limited to in-frame clones, with some not included. The table lists hundreds of thousands of clones, around 96% of them singletons, with about 0.12% in the top ten. Sequencing used naive CD8+ T cells sorted from blood. The receptors here all came from a woman in her 30s in good health. CDR3s include the opening cysteine and the closing phenylalanine or tryptophan. D genes are given only for firm matches. Clone size is given for some rows only: seen once, a few or many times, or a class if the clone is expanded.

>TRBV28|.|.|TRBJ2-1
CASSFSLWGSQRGEQFF
TGTGCCAGCAGTTTTAGCCTCTGGGGGAGCCAAAGGGGTGAGCAGTTCTTC
>TRBV5-4|TRBD2|.|TRBJ2-7
CASSFGGGREQYF
TGTGCCAGCAGCTTCGGGGGGGGTCGCGAGCAGTACTTC
>TRBV5-1|TRBD2|.|TRBJ2-2
CASSSPGLAGSGELFF
TGCGCCAGCAGCTCACCGGGACTAGCGGGATCCGGGGAGCTGTTTTTT
>TRBV28|.|.|TRBJ2-7
CASSPPGGVPSYEQYF
TGTGCCAGCAGCCCACCTGGAGGGGTCCCCTCCTACGAGCAGTACTTC
>TRBV9|TRBD1|.|TRBJ1-1
CASSPGIQGDEAFF
TGTGCCAGCAGCCCTGGTATACAGGGGGATGAAGCTTTCTTT
>TRBV20-1|.|.|TRBJ1-1
CSADKAFF
TGCAGTGCTGATAAGGCTTTCTTT
>TRBV28|TRBD2|once|TRBJ2-7
CASSSEGTSGSGGPLEQYF
TGTGCCAGCAGTTCGGAAGGGACTAGCGGGAGTGGAGGGCCCCTCGAGCAGTACTTC
>TRBV29-1|.|.|TRBJ2-7
CSVDHEAGNEQYF
TGCAGCGTTGATCACGAGGCAGGGAACGAGCAGTACTTC
>TRBV29-1|TRBD2|once|TRBJ2-1
CSALVTSGYNEQFF
TGCAGCGCCCTGGTGACTAGCGGGTACAATGAGCAGTTCTTC
>TRBV28|TRBD1|.|TRBJ1-5
CASKPGTVLSNQPQHF
TGTGCCAGCAAACCCGGGACAGTCCTTAGCAATCAGCCCCAGCATTTT
>TRBV5-1|.|.|TRBJ1-5
CASSFRVTQPQHF
TGCGCCAGCAGCTTCAGGGTTACTCAGCCCCAGCATTTT
>TRBV9|.|.|TRBJ2-1
CASSATGGARFF
TGTGCCAGCAGCGCGACCGGCGGGGCTAGGTTCTTC
>TRBV19|.|once|TRBJ1-1
CASSIDITVNTEAFF
TGTGCCAGTAGTATCGATATAACAGTGAACACTGAAGCTTTCTTT
>TRBV27|.|.|TRBJ2-7
CASSWFGGRGYEQYF
TGCGCCAGCAGTTGGTTTGGAGGGAGAGGGTACGAGCAGTACTTC
>TRBV28|TRBD1|.|TRBJ2-7
CASSWTGGEYEQYF
TGTGCCAGCAGTTGGACAGGGGGCGAATACGAGCAGTACTTC
>TRBV11-2|.|.|TRBJ2-7
CASSPATHEQYF
TGTGCCAGCAGCCCCGCGACGCACGAGCAGTACTTC
>TRBV28|TRBD2|.|TRBJ2-7
CASNPRWGLAGLEQYF
TGTGCCAGCAACCCTAGATGGGGACTAGCAGGGCTCGAGCAGTACTTC
>TRBV5-4|.|.|TRBJ2-7
CASSIRDHSYEQYF
TGTGCCAGCAGCATAAGGGACCACTCCTACGAGCAGTACTTC
>TRBV7-9|TRBD1|.|TRBJ2-1
CASSGDSYNEQFF
TGTGCCAGCAGCGGGGACAGCTACAATGAGCAGTTCTTC
>TRBV2|.|few|TRBJ1-2
CASSEAVGDDNYGYTF
TGTGCCAGCAGTGAAGCGGTGGGCGACGATAACTATGGCTACACCTTC
>TRBV28|.|.|TRBJ2-6
CASSYSGANVLTF
TGTGCCAGCAGTTACTCTGGGGCCAACGTCCTGACTTTC
>TRBV6-5|.|.|TRBJ2-2
CASIGSGELFF
TGTGCCAGCATCGGTTCCGGGGAGCTGTTTTTT
>TRBV27|.|.|TRBJ2-3
CASSLSIQPTDTQYF
TGTGCCAGCAGTTTATCGATACAGCCCACAGATACGCAGTATTTT
>TRBV27|.|.|TRBJ2-7
CASSLSLGLAGEQYF
TGTGCCAGCAGTTTATCCCTCGGGCTAGCTGGCGAGCAGTACTTC
>TRBV7-2|TRBD2|.|TRBJ2-5
CASSLIGLAGEETQYF
TGTGCCAGCAGCTTAATTGGACTAGCGGGAGAAGAGACCCAGTACTTC
>TRBV7-9|.|.|TRBJ2-7
CASSSNDGAYEQYF
TGTGCCAGCAGTTCCAATGACGGTGCCTACGAGCAGTACTTC
>TRBV27|.|.|TRBJ1-2
CASSDRDGNGYTF
TGTGCCAGCAGCGATCGGGACGGGAATGGCTACACCTTC
>TRBV19|.|.|TRBJ1-5
CASSIGGFGALFNPKPQHF
TGTGCCAGTAGTATTGGTGGGTTTGGAGCTCTATTCAACCCCAAGCCCCAGCATTTT